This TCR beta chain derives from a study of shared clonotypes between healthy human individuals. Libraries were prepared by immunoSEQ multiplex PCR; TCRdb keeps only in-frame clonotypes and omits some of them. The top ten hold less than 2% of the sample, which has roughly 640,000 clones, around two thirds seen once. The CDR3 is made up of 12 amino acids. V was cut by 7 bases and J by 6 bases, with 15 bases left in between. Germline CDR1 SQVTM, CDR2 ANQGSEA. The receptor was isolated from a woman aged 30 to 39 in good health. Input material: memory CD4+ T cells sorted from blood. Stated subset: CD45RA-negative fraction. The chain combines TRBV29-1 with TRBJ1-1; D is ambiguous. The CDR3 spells CSAGSFTPEAFF. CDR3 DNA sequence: TGCAGCGCTGGGTCTTTTACCCCTGAAGCTTTCTTT.